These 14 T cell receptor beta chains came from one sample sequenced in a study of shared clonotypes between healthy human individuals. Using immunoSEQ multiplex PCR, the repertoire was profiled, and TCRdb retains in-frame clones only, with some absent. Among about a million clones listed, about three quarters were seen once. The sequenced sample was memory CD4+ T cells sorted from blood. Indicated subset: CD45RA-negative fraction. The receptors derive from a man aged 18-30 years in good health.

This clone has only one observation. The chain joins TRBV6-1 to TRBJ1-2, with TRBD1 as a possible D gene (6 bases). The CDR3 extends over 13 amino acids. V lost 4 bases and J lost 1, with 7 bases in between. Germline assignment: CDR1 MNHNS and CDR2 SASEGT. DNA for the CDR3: TGTGCCAGCAGTGCGGACAGTAACTATGGCTACACCTTC. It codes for CASSADSNYGYTF.

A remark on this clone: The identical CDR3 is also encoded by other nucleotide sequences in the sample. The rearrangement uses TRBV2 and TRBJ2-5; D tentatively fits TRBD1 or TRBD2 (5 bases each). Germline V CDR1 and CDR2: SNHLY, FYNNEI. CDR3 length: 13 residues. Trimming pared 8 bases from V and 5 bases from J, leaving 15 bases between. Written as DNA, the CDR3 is TGTGCCAGCTCCCGGGATAGGGGCGAGACCCAGTACTTC. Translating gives CASSRDRGETQYF.

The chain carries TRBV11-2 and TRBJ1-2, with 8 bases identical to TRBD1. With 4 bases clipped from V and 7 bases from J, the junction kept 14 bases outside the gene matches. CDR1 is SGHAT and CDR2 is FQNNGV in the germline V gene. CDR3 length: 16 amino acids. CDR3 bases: TGTGCCAGCAGCTCAAGCCCAGGGGGCGTGGGGGCTGGCTACACCTTC. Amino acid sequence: CASSSSPGGVGAGYTF.

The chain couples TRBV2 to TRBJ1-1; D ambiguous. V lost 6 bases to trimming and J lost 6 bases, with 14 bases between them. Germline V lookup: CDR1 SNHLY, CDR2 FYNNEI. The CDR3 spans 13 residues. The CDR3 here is CASRVQAWAEAFF. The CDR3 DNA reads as TGTGCCAGCAGAGTTCAGGCCTGGGCTGAAGCTTTCTTT.

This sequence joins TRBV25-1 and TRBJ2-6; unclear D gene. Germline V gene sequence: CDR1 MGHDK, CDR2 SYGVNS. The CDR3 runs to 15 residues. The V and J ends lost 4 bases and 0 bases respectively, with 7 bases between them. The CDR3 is CASSAGRSGANVLTF. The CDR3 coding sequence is TGTGCCAGCAGTGCTGGTCGCTCTGGGGCCAACGTCCTGACTTTC.

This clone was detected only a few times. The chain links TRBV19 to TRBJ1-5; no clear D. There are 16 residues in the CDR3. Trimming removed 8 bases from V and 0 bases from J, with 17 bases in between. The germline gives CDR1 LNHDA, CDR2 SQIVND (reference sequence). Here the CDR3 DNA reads TGTGCCAGTGCGAGCAATTTCGGGCGTAGCAATCAGCCCCAGCATTTT. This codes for CASASNFGRSNQPQHF.

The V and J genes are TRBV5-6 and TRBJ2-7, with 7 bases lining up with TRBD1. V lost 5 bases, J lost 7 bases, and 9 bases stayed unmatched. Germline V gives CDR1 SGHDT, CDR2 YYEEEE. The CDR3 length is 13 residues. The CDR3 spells CASRLTGRFEQYF. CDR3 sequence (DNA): TGTGCCAGCAGGTTGACAGGGCGCTTTGAGCAGTACTTC. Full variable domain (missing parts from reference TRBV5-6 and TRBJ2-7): DAGVTQSPTHLIKTRGQQVTLRCSPKSGHDTVSWYQQALGQGPQFIFQYYEEEERQRGNFPDRFSGHQFPNYSSELNVNALLLGDSALYLCASRLTGRFEQYFGPGTRLTVT.

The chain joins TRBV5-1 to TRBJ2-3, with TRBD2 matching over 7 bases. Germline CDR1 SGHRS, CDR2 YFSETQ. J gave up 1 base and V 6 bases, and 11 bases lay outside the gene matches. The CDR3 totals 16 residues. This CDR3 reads CASNRFGGGGTDTQYF. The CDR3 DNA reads TGCGCCAGCAACCGGTTCGGGGGAGGGGGCACAGATACGCAGTATTTT.

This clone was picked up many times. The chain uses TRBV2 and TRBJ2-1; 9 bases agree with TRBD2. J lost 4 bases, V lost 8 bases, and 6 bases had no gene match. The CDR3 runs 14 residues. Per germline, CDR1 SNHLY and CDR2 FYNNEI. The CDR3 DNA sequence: TGTGCCAGCGCTGGACTAGCGCCTTACAATGAGCAGTTCTTC. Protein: CASAGLAPYNEQFF.

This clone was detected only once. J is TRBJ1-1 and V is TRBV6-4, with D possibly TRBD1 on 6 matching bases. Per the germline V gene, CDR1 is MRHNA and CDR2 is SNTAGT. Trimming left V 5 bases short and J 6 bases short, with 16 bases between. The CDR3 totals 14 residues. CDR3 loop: CASSKSGQGSEAFF. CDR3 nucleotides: TGTGCCAGCAGTAAAAGTGGGCAGGGGTCTGAAGCTTTCTTT.

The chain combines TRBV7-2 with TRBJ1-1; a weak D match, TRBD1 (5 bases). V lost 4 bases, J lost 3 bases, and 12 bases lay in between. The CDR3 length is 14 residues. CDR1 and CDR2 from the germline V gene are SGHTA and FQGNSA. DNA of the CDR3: TGTGCCAGCAGCTACGGGACGGGATACACTGAAGCTTTCTTT. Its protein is CASSYGTGYTEAFF. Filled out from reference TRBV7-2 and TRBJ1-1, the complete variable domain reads GAGVSQSPSNKVTEKGKDVELRCDPISGHTALYWYRQSLGQGLEFLIYFQGNSAPDKSGLPSDRFSAERTGGSVSTLTIQRTQQEDSAVYLCASSYGTGYTEAFFGQGTRLTVV.

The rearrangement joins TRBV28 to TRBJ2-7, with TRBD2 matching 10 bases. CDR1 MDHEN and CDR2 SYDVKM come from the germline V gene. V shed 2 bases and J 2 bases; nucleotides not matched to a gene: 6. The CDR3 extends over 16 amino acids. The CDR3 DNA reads TGTGCCAGCAGTTTACCCCCGGGACTAGCGACCTACGAGCAGTACTTC. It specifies CASSLPPGLATYEQYF.

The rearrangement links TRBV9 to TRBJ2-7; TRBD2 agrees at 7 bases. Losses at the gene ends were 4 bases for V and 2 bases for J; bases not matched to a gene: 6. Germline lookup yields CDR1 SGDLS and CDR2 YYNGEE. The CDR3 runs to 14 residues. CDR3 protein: CASSPTSVAYEQYF. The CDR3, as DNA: TGTGCCAGCAGCCCAACTAGCGTCGCCTACGAGCAGTACTTC.

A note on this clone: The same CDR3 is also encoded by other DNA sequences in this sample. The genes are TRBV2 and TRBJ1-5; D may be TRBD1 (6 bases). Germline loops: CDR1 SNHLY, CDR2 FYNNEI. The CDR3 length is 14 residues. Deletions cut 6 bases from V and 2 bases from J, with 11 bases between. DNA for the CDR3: TGTGCCAGCAGCCAACAGGGAGGCAATCAGCCCCAGCATTTT. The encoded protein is CASSQQGGNQPQHF.